Sequencing of this T cell receptor beta chain was carried out in a study of shared clonotypes between healthy human individuals. The data were produced by immunoSEQ multiplex PCR, yet TCRdb's version contains in-frame clones alone and is incomplete. This table holds around 450,000 clones, roughly 77% found once. This clonotype was obtained from a woman in her 40s in good health. Some clones in this sample may be carry-over from other donors' samples. Sequencing was carried out using PBMCs.

The CDR3 loop reads CASSSSEAGGAYEQYF. CDR3 sequence (DNA): TGTGCCAGCAGTTCTTCTGAAGCGGGAGGGGCCTACGAGCAGTACTTC. This sequence joins TRBV28 and TRBJ2-7; 10 nucleotides align to TRBD2. This CDR3 contains 16 residues. The V gene end was trimmed by 4 bases and the J gene end by 2 bases; junction bases not matched to a gene: 8. In germline, CDR1 is MDHEN, CDR2 SYDVKM.